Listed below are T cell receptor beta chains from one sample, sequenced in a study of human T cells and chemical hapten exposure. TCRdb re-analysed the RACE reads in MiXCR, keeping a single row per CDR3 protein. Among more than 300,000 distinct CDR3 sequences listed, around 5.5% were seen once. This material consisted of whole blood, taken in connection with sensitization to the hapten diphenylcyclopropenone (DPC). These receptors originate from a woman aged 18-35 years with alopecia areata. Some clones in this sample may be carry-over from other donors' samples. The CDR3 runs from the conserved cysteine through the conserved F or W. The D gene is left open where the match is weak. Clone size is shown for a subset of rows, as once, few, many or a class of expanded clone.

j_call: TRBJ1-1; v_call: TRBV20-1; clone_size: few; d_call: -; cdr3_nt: TGCAGTGCAACTGTGATGGGGGGGCTACCGAACACTGAAGCTTTCTTT; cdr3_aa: CSATVMGGLPNTEAFF
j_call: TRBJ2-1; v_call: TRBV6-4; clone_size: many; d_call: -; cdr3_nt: TGTGCCAGCAGTGATGCCCTGACGGGAAGCAATGAGCAGTTCTTC; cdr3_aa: CASSDALTGSNEQFF
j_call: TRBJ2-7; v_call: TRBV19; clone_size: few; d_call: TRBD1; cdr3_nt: TGTGCCAGTAGTAAGAAAATTTTCGCAGGGGGCGGCTACGAGCAGTACTTC; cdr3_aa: CASSKKIFAGGGYEQYF
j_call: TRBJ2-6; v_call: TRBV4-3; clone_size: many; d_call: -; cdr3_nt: TGCGCCAGCAGCCAAGATAGTCAGTCTGGGGCCAACGTCCTGACTTTC; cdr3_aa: CASSQDSQSGANVLTF
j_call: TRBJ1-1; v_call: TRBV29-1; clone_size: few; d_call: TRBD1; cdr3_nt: TGCAGCGAAAATAGGGGGCTGGGCACTGAAGCTTTCTTT; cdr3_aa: CSENRGLGTEAFF
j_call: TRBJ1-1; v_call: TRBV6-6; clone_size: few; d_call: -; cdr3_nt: TGTGCCAGCAGTTACCCACATACGAACACTGAAGCTTTCTTT; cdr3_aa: CASSYPHTNTEAFF
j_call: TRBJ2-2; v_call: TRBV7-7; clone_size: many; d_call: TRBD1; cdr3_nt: TGTGCTAGCAGCCCACGCACAGGGGTGAACACCGGGGAGCTGTTTTTT; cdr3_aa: CASSPRTGVNTGELFF
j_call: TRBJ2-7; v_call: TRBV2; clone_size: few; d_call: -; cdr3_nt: TGTGCCGCAGGACAGGGACTAGCCAACGAGCAGTACTTC; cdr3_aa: CAAGQGLANEQYF
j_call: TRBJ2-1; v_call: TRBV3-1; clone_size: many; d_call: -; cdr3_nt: TGTGCCAGCAGCCAATATGGAGGGAGCTCCTACAATGAGCAGTTCTTC; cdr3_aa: CASSQYGGSSYNEQFF
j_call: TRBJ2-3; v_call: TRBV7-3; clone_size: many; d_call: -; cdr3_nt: TGTGCCAGCAGGGTGGGGGCCTCTAGCACAGATACGCAGTATTTT; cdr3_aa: CASRVGASSTDTQYF
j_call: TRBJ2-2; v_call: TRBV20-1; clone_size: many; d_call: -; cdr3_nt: TGCAGTGCTAGAATCGCCAGGGTAGAGAACACCGGGGAGCTGTTTTTT; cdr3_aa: CSARIARVENTGELFF
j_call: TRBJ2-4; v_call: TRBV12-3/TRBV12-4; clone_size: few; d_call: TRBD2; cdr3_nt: TGTGCCAGCAGTTCCTGGACTAGCGGGGGGGTAGGAAACATTCAGTACTTC; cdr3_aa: CASSSWTSGGVGNIQYF
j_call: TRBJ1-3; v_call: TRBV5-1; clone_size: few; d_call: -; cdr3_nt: TGCGCCAGCAGCCCCGGAGGGTCGAGCTCTGGAAACACCATATATTTT; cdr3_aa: CASSPGGSSSGNTIYF
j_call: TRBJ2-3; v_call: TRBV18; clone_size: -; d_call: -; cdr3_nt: TGTGCCAGCTCACCCCTTTCCGGGGATCCAGATACGCAGTATTTT; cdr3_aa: CASSPLSGDPDTQYF
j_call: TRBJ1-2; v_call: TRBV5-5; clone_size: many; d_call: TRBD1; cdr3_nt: TGTGCCAGCAGTTCCCCGTGGGACAGGGAGGGCCTTAACTATGGCTACACCTTC; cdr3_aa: CASSSPWDREGLNYGYTF
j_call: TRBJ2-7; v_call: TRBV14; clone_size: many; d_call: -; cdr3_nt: TGTGCCAGCAGCCATGATGGAGATACCTACGAGCAGTACTTC; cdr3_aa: CASSHDGDTYEQYF
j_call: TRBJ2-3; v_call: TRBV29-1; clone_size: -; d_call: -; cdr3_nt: TGCAGCGTTGAATCCACCAGGGGCGGCGATACGCAGTATTTT; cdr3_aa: CSVESTRGGDTQYF
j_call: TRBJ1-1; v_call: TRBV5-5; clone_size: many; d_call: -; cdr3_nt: TGTGCCAGCACCACCCGGGGGGGAGGGGGCACTGAAGCTTTCTTT; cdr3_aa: CASTTRGGGGTEAFF
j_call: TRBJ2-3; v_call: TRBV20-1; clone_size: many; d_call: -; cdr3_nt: TGCAGTGCTCGCGGCCAGTATGGCACAGATACGCAGTATTTT; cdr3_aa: CSARGQYGTDTQYF
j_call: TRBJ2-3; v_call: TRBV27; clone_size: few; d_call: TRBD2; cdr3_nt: TGTGCCAGCACTAGCGGGGTTAGCACAGATACGCAGTATTTT; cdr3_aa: CASTSGVSTDTQYF
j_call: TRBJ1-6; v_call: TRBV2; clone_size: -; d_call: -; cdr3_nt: TGTGCCAGCAGTCCCGATCAGAGATTGTATAATTCACCCCTCCACTTT; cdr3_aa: CASSPDQRLYNSPLHF
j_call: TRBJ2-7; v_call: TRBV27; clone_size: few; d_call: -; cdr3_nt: TGTGCCAGCAGCCCAAATTCCGGACACGAGCAGTACTTC; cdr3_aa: CASSPNSGHEQYF
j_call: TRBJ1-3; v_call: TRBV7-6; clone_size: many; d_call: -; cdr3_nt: TGTGCCAGCAGCCCCACACTAGCTCGAAACACCATATATTTT; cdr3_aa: CASSPTLARNTIYF
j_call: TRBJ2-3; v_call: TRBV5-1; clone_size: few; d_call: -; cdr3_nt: TGCGCCAGCAGCTGGGGCTACGGAGTGGGTAGCACAGATACGCAGTATTTT; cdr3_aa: CASSWGYGVGSTDTQYF
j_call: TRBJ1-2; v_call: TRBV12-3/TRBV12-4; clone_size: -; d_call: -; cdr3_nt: TGTGCCAGCAGTTTCAACAGAAACTATGGCTACACCTTC; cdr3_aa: CASSFNRNYGYTF
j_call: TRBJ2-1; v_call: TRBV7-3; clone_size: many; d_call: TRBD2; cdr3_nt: TGTGCCAGCAGCTTACACCTAGCGGGGGGAACCTACAATGAGCAGTTCTTC; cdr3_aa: CASSLHLAGGTYNEQFF
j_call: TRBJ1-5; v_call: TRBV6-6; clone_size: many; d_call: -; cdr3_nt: TGTGCCAGCAGGCTGAGGGGGAATCAGCCCCAGCATTTT; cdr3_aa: CASRLRGNQPQHF
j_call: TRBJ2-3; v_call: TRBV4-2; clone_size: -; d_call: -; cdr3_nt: TGTGCCAGCAGCCAAGCCCCCCGGTTCGGCCGGAGAACAGATACGCAGTATTTT; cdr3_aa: CASSQAPRFGRRTDTQYF
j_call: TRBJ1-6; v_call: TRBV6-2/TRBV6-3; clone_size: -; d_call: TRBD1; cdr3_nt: TGTGCCAGCAGTTACGGGCGACAGGGTAGATCACCCCTCCACTTT; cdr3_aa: CASSYGRQGRSPLHF
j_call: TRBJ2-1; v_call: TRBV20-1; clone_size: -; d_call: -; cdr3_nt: TGCAGTGCCGGGCACAATGAGCAGTTCTTC; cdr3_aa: CSAGHNEQFF
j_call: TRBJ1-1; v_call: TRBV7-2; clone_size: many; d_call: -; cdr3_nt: TGTGCCAGCAGCTTAGGACTCGGCAGGGCTAACACTGAAGCTTTCTTT; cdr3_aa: CASSLGLGRANTEAFF
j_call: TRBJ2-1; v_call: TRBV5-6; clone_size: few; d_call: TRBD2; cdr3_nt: TGTGCCAGCAGCTTTACAGCGGGGATCCAACCCTCCTACAATGAGCAGTTCTTC; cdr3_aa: CASSFTAGIQPSYNEQFF
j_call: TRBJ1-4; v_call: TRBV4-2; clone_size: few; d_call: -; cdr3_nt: TGTGCCAGCAGCGGACAAGAGTTCGATGAAAAACTGTTTTTT; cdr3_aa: CASSGQEFDEKLFF
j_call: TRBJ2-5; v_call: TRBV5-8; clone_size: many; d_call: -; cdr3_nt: TGTGCCAGCAGCGCAACGGACGGCTCTCAGACCCAGTACTTC; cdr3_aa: CASSATDGSQTQYF
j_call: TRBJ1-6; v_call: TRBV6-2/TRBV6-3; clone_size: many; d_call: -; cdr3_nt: TGTGCCAGCAGTTACGGGGATTCACCCCTCCACTTT; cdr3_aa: CASSYGDSPLHF
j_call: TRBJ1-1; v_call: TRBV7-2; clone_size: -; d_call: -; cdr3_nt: TGTGCCAGCAGATCGGACCCCCGGGGCGACACTGAAGCTTTCTTT; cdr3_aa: CASRSDPRGDTEAFF
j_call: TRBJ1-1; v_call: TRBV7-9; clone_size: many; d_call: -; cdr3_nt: TGTGCCAGCAGCCCCTGGGAGTGGGTAGCTTTCTTT; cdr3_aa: CASSPWEWVAFF
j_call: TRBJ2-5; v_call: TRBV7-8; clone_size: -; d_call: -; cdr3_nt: TGTGCCAGCAGCGTAAGCCCGGGACACCACCAAGAGACCCAGTACTTC; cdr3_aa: CASSVSPGHHQETQYF
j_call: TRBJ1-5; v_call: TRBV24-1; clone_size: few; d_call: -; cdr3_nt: TGTGCCACCAGTGATTTTCGGACAGATTCCAATCAGCCCCAGCATTTT; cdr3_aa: CATSDFRTDSNQPQHF
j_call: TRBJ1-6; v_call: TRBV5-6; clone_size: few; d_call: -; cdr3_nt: TGTGCCAGCAGCTCGGCGATCTTAAATTCACCCCTCCACTTT; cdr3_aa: CASSSAILNSPLHF
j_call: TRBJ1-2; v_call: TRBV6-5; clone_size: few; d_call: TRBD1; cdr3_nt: TGTGCCAGCGGTCGGGACAGGGGGCGAATTAACTATGGCTACACCTTC; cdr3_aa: CASGRDRGRINYGYTF
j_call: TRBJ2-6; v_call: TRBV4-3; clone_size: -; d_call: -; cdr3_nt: TGCGCCAGCAGCCAAGGCAGGGGCGCGGGGGCCAACGTCCTGACTTTC; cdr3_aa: CASSQGRGAGANVLTF
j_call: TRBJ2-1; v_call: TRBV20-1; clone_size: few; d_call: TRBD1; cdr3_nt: TGCAGTGCTCGGACAGGGGGTCCTAACAATGAGCAGTTCTTC; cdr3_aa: CSARTGGPNNEQFF
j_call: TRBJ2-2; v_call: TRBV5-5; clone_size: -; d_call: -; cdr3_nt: TGTGCCAGCAGCTTGGCGGTCGACACCGGGGAGCTGTTTTTT; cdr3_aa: CASSLAVDTGELFF
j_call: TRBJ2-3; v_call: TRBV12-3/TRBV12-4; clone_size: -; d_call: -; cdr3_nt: TGTGCCACCCTACTAGGGGCCCCAGATACGCAGTATTTT; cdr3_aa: CATLLGAPDTQYF
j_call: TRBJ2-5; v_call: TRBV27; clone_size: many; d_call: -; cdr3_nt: TGTGCCAGCAGTTCCACAACGCAAGAGACCCAGTACTTC; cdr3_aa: CASSSTTQETQYF
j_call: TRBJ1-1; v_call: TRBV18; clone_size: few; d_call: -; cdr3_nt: TGTGCCAGCTCCCCGTCGGGGGCGCGGCGGACTGAAGCTTTCTTT; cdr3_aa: CASSPSGARRTEAFF